The 13 T cell receptor beta chains reported below all come from one sample, sequenced in a study of cytomegalovirus exposure and HLA in healthy donors (dated by TCRdb to about 2017). Library method: the immunoSEQ multiplex PCR assay. For the multiplex PCR, a mixture combining 60 forward primers for TCR Vbeta segments and 13 reverse primers for TCR Jbeta segments was used. TCRdb limited this immuneACCESS table to in-frame rearrangements with V and J called. A share of clones is missing; checked studies link under half to unresolved V genes, and the rest is unexplained. The sample contains 130,000 to 150,000 clones, approximately 84% of them found a single time. In total, the top ten clones hold around 8.8% of the sample. Sequences were obtained from PBMCs. The receptors stem from a woman in her fifties or sixties in good health and CMV-seropositive.

The DNA for the CDR3 is TGTGCCAGCAGCCCTTTTACAGGGGCGGGTACCTATGGCTACACCTTC. Residues: CASSPFTGAGTYGYTF. The chain joins TRBV7-9 to TRBJ1-2, with 7 bases that match TRBD1. The CDR3 runs to 16 residues. The J segment lost 4 bases and the V segment lost 5 bases, leaving 13 bases of the junction unmatched. Germline assignment: CDR1 SEHNR and CDR2 FQNEAQ (reference sequence).

This chain joins TRBV18 and TRBJ1-5; 9 positions agree with TRBD1. Germline V gives CDR1 KGHSH, CDR2 LQKENI. The CDR3 totals 16 residues. V was clipped by 2 bases and J by 6 bases; unmatched bases: 8. The CDR3 is CASSPLDRGSGQPQHF. Written as DNA, the CDR3 is TGTGCCAGCTCACCATTGGACAGGGGATCGGGTCAGCCCCAGCATTTT.

J is TRBJ2-1 and V is TRBV4-1, with D possibly being TRBD2 (6 bases). Germline V gene data show CDR1 as MGHRA and CDR2 as YSYEKL. The V and J ends lost 4 bases and 6 bases respectively, with 16 bases between them. The CDR3 totals 15 residues. CDR3 loop: CASSPGEGPGNEQFF. In DNA, the CDR3 is TGCGCCAGCAGCCCGGGAGAGGGTCCGGGCAATGAGCAGTTCTTC.

This chain uses TRBV7-9 with TRBJ1-3; possibly TRBD1 for D (6 bases). The germline V gene has CDR1 SEHNR and CDR2 FQNEAQ (reference sequence). The CDR3 spans 16 residues. V lost 1 base and J 2 bases, leaving 12 bases between the germline ends. CDR3 region: CASSLVQGRTGNTIYF. The CDR3 DNA sequence: TGTGCCAGCAGCTTAGTTCAGGGGAGAACTGGAAACACCATATATTTT.

V is TRBV9 and J is TRBJ1-4; D unresolved. The V and J ends lost 4 bases and 2 bases respectively, with 9 bases between them. The germline gives CDR1 SGDLS, CDR2 YYNGEE. The CDR3 length is 14 residues. CDR3 loop: CASSSEGTNEKLFF. CDR3 nucleotides: TGTGCCAGCAGCTCGGAGGGTACTAATGAAAAACTGTTTTTT.

The chain is built from TRBV7-3 and TRBJ2-7; 13 nucleotides align to TRBD2. V gave up 4 bases and J gave up 6 bases; unmatched junction bases: 6. Germline V gene lookup returns CDR1 SGHTA and CDR2 FQGTGA. The CDR3 runs to 15 residues. Here the CDR3 reads CASSYGTSGTSEQYF. The CDR3 bases are TGTGCCAGCAGCTACGGGACTAGCGGGACGAGCGAGCAGTACTTC.

This chain uses TRBV6-5 with TRBJ1-2; the match to TRBD1 covers 7 bases. The length of the CDR3 is 12 residues. V dropped 6 bases and J dropped 8; count of bases not matched to a gene: 6. CDR1 and CDR2 from the germline V gene are MNHEY and SVGAGI. CDR3 nucleotides: TGTGCCAGCAGCTATCAGGGGGTGGGCTACACCTTC. Translating gives CASSYQGVGYTF.

The rearrangement uses TRBV27 and TRBJ2-7, with 7 bases aligning to TRBD1. Germline CDR1 reads MNHEY; CDR2 reads SMNVEV (reference sequence). CDR3 length: 17 amino acids. After removal of 1 base from V and 4 bases from J, the junction contained 13 bases not matched to a gene. Here the CDR3 DNA reads TGTGCCAGCAGTTTATATTCCCCTCGACAGGGTCAGTACGAGCAGTACTTC. As protein: CASSLYSPRQGQYEQYF.

The V call is TRBV9, the J call TRBJ1-1, with TRBD1 identical over 8 bases. CDR3 length: 18 amino acids. Germline V CDR1 and CDR2: SGDLS, YYNGEE. The ends lost 1 base at V and 5 bases at J; junction bases unmatched: 16. CDR3 sequence reads: CASSVHASGQGGGTEAFF. In DNA form, the CDR3 reads TGTGCCAGCAGCGTACATGCTTCAGGACAGGGTGGGGGGACTGAAGCTTTCTTT.

The chain recombines TRBV28 with TRBJ2-5; the D gene is possibly TRBD2 (5 bases). This CDR3 is built from 13 residues. The germline gives CDR1 MDHEN, CDR2 SYDVKM. Trimming took 10 bases from V and 1 from J, leaving 13 bases between them. DNA for the CDR3: TGTGCCAACTCAAGAGGGTTCCAAGAGACCCAGTACTTC. It translates to CANSRGFQETQYF.

CDR3 DNA: TGTGCCAGGGGGGAGGGGGGAAACACTGAAGCTTTCTTT. Protein: CARGEGGNTEAFF. The J gene is TRBJ1-1, the V gene TRBV6-5; D may be TRBD1 (6 bases). This CDR3 comprises 13 residues. V lost 9 bases and J lost 2, with 13 bases in between. Germline V gene lookup returns CDR1 MNHEY and CDR2 SVGAGI.

The chain combines TRBV7-2 with TRBJ1-1; no clear D. CDR1 is SGHTA, CDR2 FQGNSA, per germline. V gave up 2 bases and J gave up 3 bases, with 13 bases separating them. The CDR3 extends over 15 amino acids. The CDR3 loop is CASSLTPTEDTEAFF. In nucleotides, the CDR3 is TGTGCCAGCAGCTTAACCCCGACGGAGGACACTGAAGCTTTCTTT.

V usage is TRBV6-5 and J usage is TRBJ1-4; 7 bases fit TRBD1. V trimming: 2 bases; J trimming: 5 bases; junction bases outside the gene matches: 8. Looked up from germline, CDR1 is MNHEY and CDR2 is SVGAGI. This CDR3 region has 16 residues. The CDR3 region is CASSYGPGQINEKLFF. In nucleotides, the CDR3 is TGTGCCAGCAGTTACGGCCCGGGACAGATCAATGAAAAACTGTTTTTT.